This T cell receptor beta chain was sequenced for a study of Graves' ophthalmopathy and Graves' hyperthyroidism. Study summary: There was a collection of peripheral blood at initial diagnosis, before any treatment.

Using RNA transcripts, the TCR beta CDR3 regions were amplified. First-round RT-PCR with HTBI primers preceded a second-round multiplex PCR. TCRdb used MiXCR to reprocess the multiplex PCR reads, holding one entry per CDR3 protein. The table lists roughly 380,000 distinct CDR3 sequences, 15% of them singletons, with about 7% in the top ten. This clonotype was detected ten times or more. Its antigen is still unknown. The stable label applied to hyperthyroidism with no ophthalmopathy within 18 months of follow-up. Study-wide results and caveats: Cross-validated, the 13-signature model showed 87.88%/81.08% sensitivity/specificity, and 80%/75% in the test set. Among thyroid clonotypes expanded above 0.001 frequency, most also appeared in blood.

The CDR3 loop spans 14 amino acids. Germline V gene sequence: CDR1 MNHEY, CDR2 SMNVEV (reference sequence). V was clipped by 4 bases and J by 0 bases, with 10 bases between them. This TCR came from a woman aged 18-29 years with stable Graves' hyperthyroidism. The rearrangement links TRBV27 to TRBJ2-7, with D perhaps TRBD2 (5 bases). Specimen: peripheral blood. The CDR3 DNA follows: TGTGCCAGCAGTTCGGCGGGCTTCTCCTACGAGCAGTACTTC. Protein sequence: CASSSAGFSYEQYF.